This is a list of T cell receptor beta chains from one sample in a study of pediatric ulcerative colitis. Assay used: immunoSEQ multiplex PCR; TCRdb lists only in-frame clones, some missing. The sample shows some 24,000 clones, about 69% of them seen only once. Sequenced input: gut tissue. These receptor sequences come from a boy aged 5-17 years with severe ulcerative colitis. Each CDR3 is given with its conserved first and last residue. A D gene is named only where the DNA matches it firmly. Rows may omit the clone size; those that give it use once, few, many or a size class.

>TRBD2|TRBJ2-1|.|TRBV2
TGTGCCAGCAGTGAGGCTAGCGGGTACAATGAGCAGTTCTTC
CASSEASGYNEQFF
>.|TRBJ2-7|.|TRBV11-3
TGTGCCAGCAGCTTAGATCTGCTGGGACACCCCACCTACGAGCAGTACTTC
CASSLDLLGHPTYEQYF
>.|TRBJ2-7|.|TRBV21-1
TGTGCCAGCAGCAACCACCTTATCCTGGACAGGGCCCACGAGCAGTACTTC
CASSNHLILDRAHEQYF
>.|TRBJ1-3|.|TRBV19
TGTGCCAGTAGTGTGTCACCCGGACGCAAGAGGAGCTCTGGAAACACCATATATTTT
CASSVSPGRKRSSGNTIYF
>TRBD2|TRBJ2-1|.|TRBV11-3
TGTGCCAGCAGCACCGGGGGACTAGCGGGAGGCAATGAGCAGTTCTTC
CASSTGGLAGGNEQFF
>TRBD1|TRBJ1-2|few|TRBV29-1
TGCAGCGTTGAAGACGAGGGGACAGGGTTCGGCTACACCTTC
CSVEDEGTGFGYTF
>TRBD1|TRBJ1-1|.|TRBV5-5
TGTGCCAGCAGCACCCAGGGGGGAATGAACACTGAAGCTTTCTTT
CASSTQGGMNTEAFF
>.|TRBJ1-1|few|TRBV6-5
TGTGCCAGCGCCTCGGGACTGAGGGCTTTCTTT
CASASGLRAFF
>.|TRBJ1-1|.|TRBV5-4
TGTGCCAGCAGCTTGCAAGGCACTGAAGCTTTCTTT
CASSLQGTEAFF
>.|TRBJ1-1|.|TRBV6-6
TGTGCCAGCAGTTGGTCCGCTACTGAAGCTTTCTTT
CASSWSATEAFF
>.|TRBJ2-3|.|TRBV11-3
TGTGCCAGCAGCCTGAGGGGTAAAACTAGCACAGATACGCAGTATTTT
CASSLRGKTSTDTQYF
>TRBD1|TRBJ2-1|.|TRBV6-1
TGTGCCAGCAGTGGGGGACGACAGGGCTTAGCTCTTGAGCAGTTCTTC
CASSGGRQGLALEQFF
>.|TRBJ2-7|.|TRBV5-1
TGCGCCAGCAGGGTTATAGGGGGCTACGAGCAGTACTTC
CASRVIGGYEQYF
>.|TRBJ1-1|.|TRBV7-3
TGTGCCAGTCTGATGGGCAAGGCTTTCTTT
CASLMGKAFF
>.|TRBJ2-4|.|TRBV11-3
TGTGCCAGCAGTCTGGGGGGAGCCAAAAACATTCAGTACTTC
CASSLGGAKNIQYF
>.|TRBJ2-3|.|TRBV14
TGTGCCAGCAGCCAAGTTAAGCCTGATTCAGGTACAGATACGCAGTATTTT
CASSQVKPDSGTDTQYF
>.|TRBJ2-2|.|TRBV2
TGTGCCAGCAGTCAGCACACCGGGGAGCTGTTTTTT
CASSQHTGELFF
>.|TRBJ1-1|.|TRBV7-9
TGTGCCAGCAGCCTTCAGCTCAACACTGAAGCTTTCTTT
CASSLQLNTEAFF
>.|TRBJ2-3|.|TRBV29-1
TGCAGCGTTGGGGAGGCGGGACAGTCGCAGTATTTT
CSVGEAGQSQYF
>.|TRBJ1-4|.|TRBV29-1
TGCAGCGTTGAAGGGGGTAATGAAAAACTGTTTTTT
CSVEGGNEKLFF
>.|TRBJ1-4|.|TRBV5-6
TGTGCCAGCAGCTTAGGACCCGGGTCCACTAATGAAAAACTGTTTTTT
CASSLGPGSTNEKLFF
>TRBD1|TRBJ2-1|.|TRBV4-2
TGTGCCAGCAGCAGGGTCGGACAGGGGTATGCCAATGAGCAGTTCTTC
CASSRVGQGYANEQFF
>.|TRBJ1-2|.|TRBV6-1
TGTGCCAGCAGTGAAGTTGAGCCAGCCCCAAGCGGCTACACCTTC
CASSEVEPAPSGYTF
>TRBD1|TRBJ2-5|.|TRBV18
TGTGCCAGCTCACCCACGACAGGGCGAGAGACCCAGTACTTC
CASSPTTGRETQYF
>.|TRBJ2-3|.|TRBV7-2
TGTGCCAGCAGCATCCTCTTCGGGGATACGCAGTATTTT
CASSILFGDTQYF
>.|TRBJ2-7|.|TRBV6-1
TGTGCCAGCAGTGTGGGGGGACCGCGGGAGCAGTACTTC
CASSVGGPREQYF
>.|TRBJ1-1|.|TRBV12-1
TGTGCCAGCAGCTTTGCGTTTGACCATCTAACGAACACTGAAGCTTTCTTT
CASSFAFDHLTNTEAFF
>TRBD2|TRBJ2-2|.|TRBV7-9
TGTGCCGCCGGACTAGCGGGATTGGCCGGGGAGCTGTTTTTT
CAAGLAGLAGELFF